These T cell receptor beta chains were read from a single sample in a study of T cells after posttransplantation cyclophosphamide. Profiling relied on immunoSEQ multiplex PCR, and the TCRdb table lists in-frame clones only, not all of them. Listed for the sample are thousands of clones, none seen a single time. Sequences were derived from PBMCs, sampled after allogeneic stem cell transplant with posttransplant cyclophosphamide. The receptors were gathered from a male patient younger than 45 who received an allogeneic stem cell transplant from a related donor, was CMV-positive, and had acute GVHD only. The graft donor may have contributed some T cells. Both conserved end residues are part of each CDR3. A D gene is named only where the DNA matches it firmly. Clone size appears in some rows only: once, few, many, or a class for an expanded clone.

j_call,v_call,clone_size,d_call,cdr3_length,cdr3_nt,cdr3_aa
TRBJ2-7,TRBV7-8,many,-,16,TGTGCCAGCAGCTTACGTTTCTTCTTAGGGTTGAACGAGCAGTACTTC,CASSLRFFLGLNEQYF
TRBJ2-6,TRBV5-1,many,TRBD1,19,TGCGCCAGCAGGCGAAACTTTCGGGACAGGGGGTCTGGGGCCAACGTCCTGACTTTC,CASRRNFRDRGSGANVLTF
TRBJ1-5,TRBV5-6,many,-,15,TGTGCCAGCAGCTTGTCGGGGGGTTATGGACAGCCCCAGCATTTT,CASSLSGGYGQPQHF
TRBJ2-5,TRBV5-6,few,-,13,TGTGCCAGCAGCTTGGCGGGGGAGGTGACCCAGTACTTC,CASSLAGEVTQYF
TRBJ2-7,TRBV18,many,-,16,TGTGCCAGCTCCGCAAACAGGCGCGCTCTCTCCTACGAGCAGTACTTC,CASSANRRALSYEQYF
TRBJ2-3,TRBV12-3/TRBV12-4,many,-,13,TGTGCCAGCAGACTAACCACGCCAGATACGCAGTATTTT,CASRLTTPDTQYF
TRBJ1-1,TRBV5-8,medium-sized,-,11,TGTGCCAGCAGCTTTCTAGAACAAGCTTTCTTT,CASSFLEQAFF
TRBJ2-6,TRBV5-6,many,-,19,TGTGCCAGCAGCTTGGCGGGTTCGGCGGGGAGCTCTGGGGCCAACGTCCTGACTTTC,CASSLAGSAGSSGANVLTF
TRBJ1-3,TRBV9,many,-,15,TGTGCCAGCAGCGTAGCAACAGGGTCAGGAAACACCATATATTTT,CASSVATGSGNTIYF
TRBJ1-5,TRBV27,few,TRBD1,16,TGTGCCAGCAGTGACAGGGGGCCAACTAGCAATCAGCCCCAGCATTTT,CASSDRGPTSNQPQHF
TRBJ2-7,TRBV7-8,many,TRBD1,14,TGTGCCAGCAGCTTAGTTGGACAGGGGTACGAGCAGTACTTC,CASSLVGQGYEQYF
TRBJ2-5,TRBV7-8,few,-,15,TGTGCCAGCAGCTTAGGGGGCGCAGCAGCAGAGACCCAGTACTTC,CASSLGGAAAETQYF
TRBJ2-2,TRBV7-6,many,-,14,TGTGCCAGCACCAAATGGCAGAACACCGGGGAGCTGTTTTTT,CASTKWQNTGELFF
TRBJ2-7,TRBV15,many,-,14,TGTGCCACCAGCCAGACCGAGCTCGGCGGCGAGCAGTACTTC,CATSQTELGGEQYF
TRBJ2-2,TRBV6-1,many,-,13,TGTGCCAGCAGTGAAGACAGAACCGGGGAGCTGTTTTTT,CASSEDRTGELFF
TRBJ2-7,TRBV12-3/TRBV12-4,many,-,12,TGTGCCAGCAGTTCCGGAGGGGTCGAGCAGTACTTC,CASSSGGVEQYF
TRBJ1-4,TRBV11-2,many,TRBD1,15,TGTGCCAGCAGCTTAGCTCCAGGGGGCCTTGAAAAACTGTTTTTT,CASSLAPGGLEKLFF
TRBJ2-2,TRBV5-1,medium-sized,TRBD1,15,TGCGCCAGCAGCTTCACAGGGGCGCCCACCGGGGAGCTGTTTTTT,CASSFTGAPTGELFF
TRBJ2-1,TRBV15,many,TRBD1,14,TGTGCCACCACCTTAGACAGGGGAATCAATGAGCAGTTCTTC,CATTLDRGINEQFF
TRBJ1-2,TRBV18,many,-,13,TGTGCCAGCTCACCAGACAGGTCCTATGGCTACACCTTC,CASSPDRSYGYTF
TRBJ2-3,TRBV10-3,many,TRBD1,15,TGTGCCATCAGACAACAGGGGGCATCCACAGATACGCAGTATTTT,CAIRQQGASTDTQYF
TRBJ2-1,TRBV7-9,many,TRBD1,18,TGTGCCAGCAGCGGGCTGGACGGGACAGGGGGTTTATATGATGAGCAGTTCTTC,CASSGLDGTGGLYDEQFF
TRBJ1-1,TRBV12-3/TRBV12-4,-,TRBD1,16,TGTGCCAGCAGAGCGAACCCCCGGGACAGGGGCTCTGAAGCTTTCTTT,CASRANPRDRGSEAFF
TRBJ2-1,TRBV13,many,-,16,TGTGCCAGCAGCCGTACGGACAACACTTGGGGCGATGAGCAGTTCTTC,CASSRTDNTWGDEQFF
TRBJ2-7,TRBV5-1,medium-sized,TRBD1,16,TGCGCCAGCAGCTTGGCAAGGGGGCTAAGCTCCTACGAGCAGTACTTC,CASSLARGLSSYEQYF
TRBJ2-7,TRBV5-1,many,-,16,TGCGCCAGCAGCTTATCCCGGGGTTTAAGCTCCTACGAGCAGTACTTC,CASSLSRGLSSYEQYF
TRBJ2-1,TRBV6-5,many,-,15,TGTGCCAGCAGTTACTCGAATAGGGGGATAGATGAGCAGTTCTTC,CASSYSNRGIDEQFF
TRBJ1-1,TRBV6-4,medium-sized,-,13,TGTGCCAGCAGTGAGGCCAGGAACACTGAAGCTTTCTTT,CASSEARNTEAFF
TRBJ2-2,TRBV6-5,many,TRBD2,15,TGTGCCAGCCACGGGACTAGCGCCTACACCGGGGAGCTGTTTTTT,CASHGTSAYTGELFF
TRBJ2-2,TRBV25-1,many,TRBD1,17,TGTGCCAGCAGTGAACGCTCGGGACAGGGGCGCACCGGGGAGCTGTTTTTT,CASSERSGQGRTGELFF
TRBJ2-7,TRBV6-2/TRBV6-3,many,TRBD2,14,TGTGCCAGCAAACAAGCGGGGGGCTCCTACGAGCAGTACTTC,CASKQAGGSYEQYF
TRBJ2-1,TRBV4-3,many,-,13,TGCGCCAGCAGCCGATACACCCACAATGAGCAGTTCTTC,CASSRYTHNEQFF
TRBJ2-1,TRBV12-3/TRBV12-4,many,TRBD2,15,TGTGCCAGCAGTTTTGGACTAGCGGGGGTTGGTGAGCAGTTCTTC,CASSFGLAGVGEQFF